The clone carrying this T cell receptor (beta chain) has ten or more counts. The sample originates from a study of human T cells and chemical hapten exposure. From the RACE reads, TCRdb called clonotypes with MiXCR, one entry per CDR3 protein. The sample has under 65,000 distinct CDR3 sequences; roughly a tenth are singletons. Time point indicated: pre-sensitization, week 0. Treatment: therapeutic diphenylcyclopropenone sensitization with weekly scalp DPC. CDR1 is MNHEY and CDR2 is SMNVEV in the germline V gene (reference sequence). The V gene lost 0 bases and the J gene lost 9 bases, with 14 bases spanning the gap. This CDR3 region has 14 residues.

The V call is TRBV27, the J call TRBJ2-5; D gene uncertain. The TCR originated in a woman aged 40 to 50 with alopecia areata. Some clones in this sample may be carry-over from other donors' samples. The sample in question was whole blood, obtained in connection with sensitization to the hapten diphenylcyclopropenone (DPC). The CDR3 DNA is TGTGCCAGCAGTTTATCGGGTGCTGTTCGGGCCCAGTACTTC. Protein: CASSLSGAVRAQYF.